The text below deals with one TCR beta chain. The target of this receptor is not known. Base qualities are missing; no much larger clone stands one base away. The sample comes from a study of control samples from healthy donors and cancer patients (dated by TCRdb to 2018 to 2021). The method behind the library was the immunoSEQ multiplex PCR assay. In its TCRdb copy, this immuneACCESS table keeps in-frame sequences only and misses some clones. Where compared with another copy, unresolved V genes explain less than half of these, and the others have no known cause. The sample profile shows 130,000 or so clones; roughly 92% of them were found once. The ten biggest clones cover roughly 6% of the sample. For CDR1 and CDR2, the germline V gene lists MGHRA and YSYEKL. The CDR3 spans 14 residues, from the cysteine through the phenylalanine. Only the CDR3 DNA is retained, 42 bases long and in frame from the first base. V loses 4 bases at its end and J loses 5 bases; junction bases beyond the gene matches: 6.

The sequenced material came from blood. This receptor chain uses TRBV4-1 and TRBJ1-2; TRBD1 lines up with 8 middle nucleotides. This clonotype was sampled from a man between 18 and 29 years old in good health. CDR3 sequence: CASSPRTGSYGYTF. The bases are TGCGCCAGCAGCCCCCGGACAGGGAGTTATGGCTACACCTTC.